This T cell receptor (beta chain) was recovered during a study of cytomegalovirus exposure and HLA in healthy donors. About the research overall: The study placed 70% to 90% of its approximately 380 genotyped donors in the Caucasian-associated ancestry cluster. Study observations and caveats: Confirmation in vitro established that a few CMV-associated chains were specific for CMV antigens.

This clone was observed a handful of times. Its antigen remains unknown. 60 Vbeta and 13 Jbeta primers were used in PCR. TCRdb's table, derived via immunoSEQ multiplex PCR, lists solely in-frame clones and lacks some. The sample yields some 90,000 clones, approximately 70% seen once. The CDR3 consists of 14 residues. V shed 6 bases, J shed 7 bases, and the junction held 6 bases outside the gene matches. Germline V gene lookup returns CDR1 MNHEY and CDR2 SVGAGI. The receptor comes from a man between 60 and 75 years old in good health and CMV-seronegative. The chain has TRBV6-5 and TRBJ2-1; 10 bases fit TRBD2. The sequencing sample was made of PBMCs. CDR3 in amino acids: CASRSSGGENEQFF. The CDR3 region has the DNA TGTGCCAGCAGATCTAGCGGGGGAGAGAATGAGCAGTTCTTC.